A single sample gave rise to the 9 T cell receptor beta chains below, sequenced in a study of response to subunit inactivated influenza vaccine. TCRdb reanalysed the RT-PCR reads using MiXCR and keeps one entry per CDR3 protein. The data hold about 650,000 distinct CDR3 sequences, with around 15% observed a single time. Sample: PBMCs from blood, taken 14 days before vaccination. The receptor set was obtained from a man aged 50 or older who received an inactivated influenza vaccine.

The CDR3 DNA follows: TGCGCCAGCAGCGACAGCGGGGTCTACGAGCAGTACTTC. Translation gives CASSDSGVYEQYF. The chain is built from TRBV5-1 and TRBJ2-7; 7 bases map to TRBD2. Germline loops: CDR1 SGHRS, CDR2 YFSETQ. V was clipped by 4 bases and J by 3 bases; unmatched bases: 4. CDR3 length: 13 residues.

The chain employs TRBV7-2 and TRBJ2-2; no reliable D call. The CDR3 length is 15 residues. V lost 4 bases to trimming and J lost 5 bases, with 14 bases between them. The germline CDR1 and CDR2 sequences are SGHTA and FQGNSA. This CDR3 is CASSSPLSRTGELFF. For the CDR3, the DNA is TGTGCCAGCAGCTCCCCTCTCTCTAGGACCGGGGAGCTGTTTTTT.

In nucleotides, the CDR3 is TGTGCCAGCAGTGTTGCGGGAGGGCCGGGGGACATTCAGTACTTC. Its translation: CASSVAGGPGDIQYF. The chain employs TRBV6-4 and TRBJ2-4, with TRBD2 matching 9 bases. CDR3 length: 15 amino acids. The germline V gene encodes CDR1 MRHNA and CDR2 SNTAGT. With V trimmed by 4 bases and J by 8 bases, 9 bases remained unmatched.

This clonotype showed up just once. V is TRBV4-2 and J is TRBJ2-4; D is unresolved. Trimming took off 0 bases at V and 0 bases at J, with 15 bases between the two ends. CDR1 LGHNA and CDR2 YNFKEQ come from the germline V gene. The CDR3 extends over 18 amino acids. CDR3 nucleotide sequence: TGTGCCAGCAGCCAAGATAATGTCGGATACCTAGCCAAAAACATTCAGTACTTC. Its protein product is CASSQDNVGYLAKNIQYF.

The genes are TRBV20-1 and TRBJ1-1; D is undetermined. Germline V CDR1 and CDR2: DFQATT, SNEGSKA (reference sequence). This CDR3 contains 10 residues. The V gene lost 5 bases and the J gene lost 3 bases, with 4 bases spanning the gap. CDR3 loop: CSAPDTEAFF. The CDR3 DNA reads TGCAGTGCTCCGGACACTGAAGCTTTCTTT.

The sample holds a few counts of this clonotype. This rearrangement joins TRBV20-1 to TRBJ1-2; 7 bases are shared with TRBD1. This CDR3 has 13 residues. The V segment lost 5 bases and the J segment 6 bases; nucleotides outside the gene matches: 9. The germline V gene encodes CDR1 DFQATT and CDR2 SNEGSKA (reference sequence). CDR3 region: CSAPPGQTNGYTF. CDR3 bases: TGCAGTGCTCCTCCGGGACAGACGAATGGCTACACCTTC.

This clonotype was seen at least ten times. This chain joins TRBV10-2 and TRBJ1-6, with TRBD1 as a possible D gene (6 bases). The CDR3 is 19 residues long. V dropped 3 bases and J dropped 0 bases, with 18 bases sitting between them. Germline CDR1 WSHSY, CDR2 SAAADI. The CDR3 is CASSDPRGTPSSYNSPLHF. The CDR3 bases are TGCGCCAGCAGTGACCCGAGAGGGACACCGAGCTCCTATAATTCACCCCTCCACTTT.

A few counts support this clonotype. The gene calls are TRBV20-1 and TRBJ1-5, with 11 nucleotides matching TRBD1. Germline values: CDR1 DFQATT, CDR2 SNEGSKA (reference sequence). This CDR3 region has 16 residues. V lost 3 bases, J lost 3 bases, and 7 bases stayed unmatched. In nucleotides, the CDR3 is TGCAGTGCTAGTGGGACAGGGGGACACAACAATCAGCCCCAGCATTTT. This translates into CSASGTGGHNNQPQHF.

The sample holds a few counts of this clonotype. The V gene is TRBV12-5, the J gene TRBJ2-3; D is ambiguous. Trimming cost V 5 bases and J 5 bases, with 11 bases left between them. The CDR3 has 13 residues. Germline CDR1 reads LGHNT; CDR2 reads FRNRAP. This chain's CDR3 is CASGPDHGDTQYF. In nucleotides, the CDR3 is TGTGCTAGTGGTCCCGATCACGGAGATACGCAGTATTTT.